The sequence of this T cell receptor beta chain was determined in a study of blood T cell repertoires in COVID-19. Turning to the study itself: The cDNA or gDNA used as material had been derived from T cells, B-cell-depleted T cells, or PBMCs.

Only a few counts were recorded for this clone. Across over 20 US areas, participants ranged in age from 18 to 89 years. The authors' processing: It was from reference gene primer amplification that nucleated cell counts were estimated. TCRdb keeps only in-frame clones here, not all; method: immunoSEQ multiplex PCR. V, J and clone size are those of that table, while D and trimming were read from the DNA. Seen here are approximately 400,000 clones, approximately 89% observed once, and the top ten hold about 0.78%. Sequencing input: PBMCs or T cells enriched from blood (not recorded which). This TCR was recovered from a woman between 40 and 55 years old who had been exposed to COVID-19.

In DNA form, the CDR3 reads TGTGCCAGCAGTGAACCGACAGGGATCGGAAACACCATATATTTT. Translated: CASSEPTGIGNTIYF. This chain links TRBV2 with TRBJ1-3; 7 nucleotides agree with TRBD1. The CDR3 is made up of 15 amino acids. Trimming took 2 bases from V and 4 from J; bases not matched to a gene: 5. Germline CDR1 reads SNHLY; CDR2 reads FYNNEI.